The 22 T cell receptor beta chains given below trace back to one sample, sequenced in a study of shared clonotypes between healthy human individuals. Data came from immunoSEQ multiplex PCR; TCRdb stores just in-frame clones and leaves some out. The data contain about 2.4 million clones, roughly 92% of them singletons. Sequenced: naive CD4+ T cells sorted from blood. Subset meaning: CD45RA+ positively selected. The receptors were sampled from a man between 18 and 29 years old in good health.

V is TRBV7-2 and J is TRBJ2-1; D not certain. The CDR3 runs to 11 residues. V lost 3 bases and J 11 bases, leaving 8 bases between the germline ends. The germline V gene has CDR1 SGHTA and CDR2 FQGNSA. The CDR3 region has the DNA TGTGCCAGCAGCTTGGATAGCCAGCAGTTCTTC. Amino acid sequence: CASSLDSQQFF.

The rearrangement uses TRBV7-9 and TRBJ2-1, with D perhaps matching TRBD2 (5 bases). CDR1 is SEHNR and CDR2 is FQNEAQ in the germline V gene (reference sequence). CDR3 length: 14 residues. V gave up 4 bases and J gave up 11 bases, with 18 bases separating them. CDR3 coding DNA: TGTGCCAGCAGCTCAGGACTGAGTACAATCCAGCAGTTCTTC. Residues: CASSSGLSTIQQFF.

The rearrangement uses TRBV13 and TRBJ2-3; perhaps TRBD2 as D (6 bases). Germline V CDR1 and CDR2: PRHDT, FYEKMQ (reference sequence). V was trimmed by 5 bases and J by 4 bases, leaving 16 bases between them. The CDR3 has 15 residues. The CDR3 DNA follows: TGTGCCAGCAGCCGTGGGGGGAAGATCTCAGATACGCAGTATTTT. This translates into CASSRGGKISDTQYF.

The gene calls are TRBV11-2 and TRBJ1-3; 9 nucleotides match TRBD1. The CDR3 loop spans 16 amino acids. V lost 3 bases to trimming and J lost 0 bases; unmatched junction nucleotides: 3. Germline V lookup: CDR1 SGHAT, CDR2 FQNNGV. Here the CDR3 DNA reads TGTGCCAGCAGCTTTACAGGGGGCCTCTCTGGAAACACCATATATTTT. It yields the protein CASSFTGGLSGNTIYF.

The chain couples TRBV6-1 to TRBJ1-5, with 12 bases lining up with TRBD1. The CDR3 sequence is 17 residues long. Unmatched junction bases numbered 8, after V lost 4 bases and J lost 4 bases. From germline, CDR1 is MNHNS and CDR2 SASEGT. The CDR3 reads CASSGTGTGGVNQPQHF. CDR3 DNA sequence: TGTGCCAGCAGTGGAACCGGGACAGGGGGCGTAAATCAGCCCCAGCATTTT.

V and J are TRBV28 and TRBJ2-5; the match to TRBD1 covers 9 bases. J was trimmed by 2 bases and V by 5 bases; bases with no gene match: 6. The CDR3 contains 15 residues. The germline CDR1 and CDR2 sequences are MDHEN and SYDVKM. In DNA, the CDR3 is TGTGCCAGCAGTCTTAGGGACAGGGATCAAGAGACCCAGTACTTC. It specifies CASSLRDRDQETQYF. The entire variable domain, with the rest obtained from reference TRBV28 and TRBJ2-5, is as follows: DVKVTQSSRYLVKRTGEKVFLECVQDMDHENMFWYRQDPGLGLRLIYFSYDVKMKEKGDIPEGYSVSREKKERFSLILESASTNQTSMYLCASSLRDRDQETQYFGPGTRLLVL.

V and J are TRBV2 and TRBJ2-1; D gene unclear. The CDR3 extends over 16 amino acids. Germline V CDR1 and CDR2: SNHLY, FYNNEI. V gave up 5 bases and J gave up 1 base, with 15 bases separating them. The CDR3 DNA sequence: TGTGCCAGCAGTCCCCGGCGGAGTGGATCCTACAATGAGCAGTTCTTC. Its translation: CASSPRRSGSYNEQFF.

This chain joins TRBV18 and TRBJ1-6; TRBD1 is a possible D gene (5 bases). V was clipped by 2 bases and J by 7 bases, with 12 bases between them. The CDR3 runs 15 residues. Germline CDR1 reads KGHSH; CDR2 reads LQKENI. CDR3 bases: TGTGCCAGCTCACCATACGGGACGGCAAATTCACCCCTCCACTTT. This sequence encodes CASSPYGTANSPLHF.

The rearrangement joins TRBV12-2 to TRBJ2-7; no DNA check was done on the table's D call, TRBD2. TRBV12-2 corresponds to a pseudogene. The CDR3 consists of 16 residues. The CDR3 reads CASRQGGWSGDYEQYF. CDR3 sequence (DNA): TGTGCAAGTCGCCAAGGAGGGTGGTCGGGGGACTACGAGCAGTACTTC.

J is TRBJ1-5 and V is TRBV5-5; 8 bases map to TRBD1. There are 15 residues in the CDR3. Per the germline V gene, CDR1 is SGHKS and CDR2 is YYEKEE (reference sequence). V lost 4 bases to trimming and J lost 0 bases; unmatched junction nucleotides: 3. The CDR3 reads CASSRQGTSNQPQHF. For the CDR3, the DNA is TGTGCCAGCAGCCGACAGGGGACTAGCAATCAGCCCCAGCATTTT. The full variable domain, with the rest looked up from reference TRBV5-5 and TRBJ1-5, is DAGVTQSPTHLIKTRGQQVTLRCSPISGHKSVSWYQQVLGQGPQFIFQYYEKEERGRGNFPDRFSARQFPNYSSELNVNALLLGDSALYLCASSRQGTSNQPQHFGDGTRLSIL.

For the CDR3, the DNA is TGTGCCATCAGGGGCCCAGCAGATACGCAGTATTTT. Translating it yields CAIRGPADTQYF. V gene TRBV10-3 combines with J gene TRBJ2-3; D not certain. The CDR3 consists of 12 residues. CDR1 is ENHRY and CDR2 is SYGVKD in the germline V gene. Trimming pared 6 bases from V and 4 bases from J, leaving 8 bases between.

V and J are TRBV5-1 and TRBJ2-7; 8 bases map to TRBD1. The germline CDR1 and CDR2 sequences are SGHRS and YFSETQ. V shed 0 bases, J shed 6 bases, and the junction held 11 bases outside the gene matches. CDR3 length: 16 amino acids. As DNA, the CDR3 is TGCGCCAGCAGCTTGGCCTTCGGACAGGGATTGAGCGAGCAGTACTTC. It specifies CASSLAFGQGLSEQYF.

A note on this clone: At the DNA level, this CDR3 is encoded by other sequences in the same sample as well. The CDR3 coding sequence is TGTGCCTGGAGTGTACGCAGAGACTCCTACGAGCAGTACTTC. It encodes CAWSVRRDSYEQYF. The chain couples TRBV30 to TRBJ2-7; D uncertain. This CDR3 contains 14 residues. Between the trimmed V and J ends, which lost 0 bases and 0 bases, there was a span of 9 bases. Germline lookup yields CDR1 GTSNPN and CDR2 SVGIG (reference sequence).

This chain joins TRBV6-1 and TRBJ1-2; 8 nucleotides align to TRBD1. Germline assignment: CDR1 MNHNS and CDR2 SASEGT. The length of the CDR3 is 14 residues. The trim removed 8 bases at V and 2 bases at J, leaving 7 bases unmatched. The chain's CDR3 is CASREGTGNYGYTF. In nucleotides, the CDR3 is TGTGCCAGCCGGGAAGGGACAGGAAACTATGGCTACACCTTC.

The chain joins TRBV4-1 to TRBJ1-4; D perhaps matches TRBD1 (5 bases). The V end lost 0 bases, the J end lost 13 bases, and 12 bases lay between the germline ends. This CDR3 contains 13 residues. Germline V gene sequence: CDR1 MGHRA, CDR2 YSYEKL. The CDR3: CASSQETAGGLFF. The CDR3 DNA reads TGCGCCAGCAGCCAAGAGACGGCCGGGGGACTGTTTTTT.

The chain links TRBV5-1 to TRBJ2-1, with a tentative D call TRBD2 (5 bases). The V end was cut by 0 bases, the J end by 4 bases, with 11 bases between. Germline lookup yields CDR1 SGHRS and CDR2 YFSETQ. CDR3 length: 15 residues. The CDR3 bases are TGCGCCAGCAGCTTGGGGACCGGGGTTTACAATGAGCAGTTCTTC. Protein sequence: CASSLGTGVYNEQFF.

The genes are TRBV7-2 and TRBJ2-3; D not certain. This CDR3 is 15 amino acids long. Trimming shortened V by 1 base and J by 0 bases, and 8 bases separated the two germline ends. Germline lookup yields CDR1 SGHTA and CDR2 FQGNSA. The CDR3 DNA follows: TGTGCCAGCAGCTTAGACTACACTAGCACAGATACGCAGTATTTT. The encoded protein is CASSLDYTSTDTQYF.

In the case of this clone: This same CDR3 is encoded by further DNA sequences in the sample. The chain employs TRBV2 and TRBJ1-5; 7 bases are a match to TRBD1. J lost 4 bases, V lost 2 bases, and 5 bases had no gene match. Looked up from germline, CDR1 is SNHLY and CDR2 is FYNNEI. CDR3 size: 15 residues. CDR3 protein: CASSERGLGNQPQHF. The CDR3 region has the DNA TGTGCCAGCAGTGAAAGGGGGCTGGGTAATCAGCCCCAGCATTTT.

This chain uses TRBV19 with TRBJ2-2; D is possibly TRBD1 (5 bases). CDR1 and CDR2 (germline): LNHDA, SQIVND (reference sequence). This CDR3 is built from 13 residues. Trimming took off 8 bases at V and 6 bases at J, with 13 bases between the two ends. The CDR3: CASFDRNAGELFF. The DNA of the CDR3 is TGTGCCAGTTTTGACAGAAACGCCGGGGAGCTGTTTTTT.

The CDR3 DNA follows: TGTGCCAGCAGCTTGGTGGTGGGGCGGACTGAAGCTTTCTTT. Translating gives CASSLVVGRTEAFF. V is TRBV5-8 and J is TRBJ1-1, with D possibly being TRBD1 (5 bases). This CDR3 has 14 amino acids. The germline V gene has CDR1 SGHTS and CDR2 YDEGEE. V was trimmed by 0 bases and J by 5 bases, leaving 11 bases between them. The variable domain in full, completed from reference TRBV5-8 and TRBJ1-1, reads EAGVTQSPTHLIKTRGQQATLRCSPISGHTSVYWYQQALGLGLQFLLWYDEGEERNRGNFPPRFSGRQFPNYSSELNVNALELEDSALYLCASSLVVGRTEAFFGQGTRLTVV.

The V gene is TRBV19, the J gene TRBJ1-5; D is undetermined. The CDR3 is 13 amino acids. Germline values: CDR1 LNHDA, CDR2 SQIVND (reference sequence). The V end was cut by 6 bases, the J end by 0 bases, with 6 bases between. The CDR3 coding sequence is TGTGCCAGTAGAACTAATAGCAATCAGCCCCAGCATTTT. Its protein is CASRTNSNQPQHF. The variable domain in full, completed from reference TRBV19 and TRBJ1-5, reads DGGITQSPKYLFRKEGQNVTLSCEQNLNHDAMYWYRQDPGQGLRLIYYSQIVNDFQKGDIAEGYSVSREKKESFPLTVTSAQKNPTAFYLCASRTNSNQPQHFGDGTRLSIL.

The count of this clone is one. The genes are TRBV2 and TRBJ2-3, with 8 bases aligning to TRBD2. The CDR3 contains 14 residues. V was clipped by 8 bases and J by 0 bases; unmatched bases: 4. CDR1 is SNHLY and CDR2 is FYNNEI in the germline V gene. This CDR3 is CASRSGTSTDTQYF. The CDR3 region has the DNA TGTGCCAGCCGTAGCGGGACTAGCACAGATACGCAGTATTTT.